The T cell receptor (beta chain) described here comes from a study of T cell repertoires in cytomegalovirus infection. The overall study: Indications came from public TCR beta signatures; they pointed to CMV infection and to a matching HLA type.

Trimming pared 6 bases from V and 2 bases from J, leaving 16 bases between. Germline CDR1 LGHNA, CDR2 YSLEER. The CDR3 is made up of 15 amino acids. Whole-study results and caveats: Cumulative public TCR beta family frequency identified CMV carriers with the relevant HLA. The ex vivo response was dominated by HLA-C-restricted CMV-specific TCR beta clonotypes.

TCRdb ran MiXCR on the reads and lists one entry per CDR3 protein. The table lists about 920,000 distinct CDR3 sequences, roughly 30% of them singletons, with roughly 12% in the top ten. Remarks on this clonotype: Its cognate antigen is unknown.

The sample consisted of cultured CD8+ T cells from PBMCs, taken from culture after CMV antigen stimulation. The V call is TRBV4-3, the J call TRBJ1-2; the D gene is possibly TRBD1 (5 bases). The clonotype was recovered from a human donor in good health (CMV status not recorded). Some clones in this sample may be carry-over from other donors' samples. CDR3 DNA: TGCGCCAGCAGGGGAAGCAGGGAGGGGAACTATGGCTACACCTTC. Protein sequence: CASRGSREGNYGYTF.